This T cell receptor (beta chain) was sequenced in a study of identical twins. Regarding the study as a whole: Excess sharing by twins proved weaker in beta out-of-frame sequences.

In the case of this clonotype: Its matching antigen is unknown.

TCRdb reanalysed the 5' RACE reads using MiXCR and keeps one entry per CDR3 protein. The sample consists of nearly 900,000 distinct CDR3 sequences, roughly an eighth of them appearing once. The CDR3 consists of 14 residues. The V gene's germline CDR1 is SNHLY and CDR2 FYNNEI. V was pared by 2 bases and J by 4 bases, with 10 bases between. The same sample was also used in a study of yellow fever vaccine responses in identical twins.

Sequenced input: PBMCs. This receptor was taken from a woman younger than 35 in good health. This chain links TRBV2 with TRBJ2-3; D gene uncertain. This CDR3 is CASSERGVADTQYF. CDR3 sequence (DNA): TGTGCCAGCAGTGAAAGAGGTGTGGCAGATACGCAGTATTTT. Supplemented by reference TRBV2 and TRBJ2-3, the full variable domain reads EPEVTQTPSHQVTQMGQEVILRCVPISNHLYFYWYRQILGQKVEFLVSFYNNEISEKSEIFDDQFSVERPDGSNFTLKIRSTKLEDSAMYFCASSERGVADTQYFGPGTRLTVL.